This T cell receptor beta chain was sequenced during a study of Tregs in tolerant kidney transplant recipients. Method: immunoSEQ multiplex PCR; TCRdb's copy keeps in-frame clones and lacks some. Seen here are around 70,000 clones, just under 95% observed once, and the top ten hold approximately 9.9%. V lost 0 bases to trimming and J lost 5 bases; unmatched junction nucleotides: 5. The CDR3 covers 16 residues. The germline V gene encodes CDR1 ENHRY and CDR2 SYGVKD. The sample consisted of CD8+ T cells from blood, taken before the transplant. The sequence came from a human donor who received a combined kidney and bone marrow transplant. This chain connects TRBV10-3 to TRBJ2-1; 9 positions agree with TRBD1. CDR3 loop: CAISESGGTGNNEQFF. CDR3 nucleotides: TGTGCCATCAGTGAGTCAGGCGGGACAGGGAACAATGAGCAGTTCTTC.